This TCR beta chain stems from a study of vaccination and CD4 T cells after COVID-19. Study-wide points: Within the convalescent patients, a median roughly 87% of the SARS-CoV-2-reactive clones were ones that appeared only post-vaccination.

With the Oncomine TCR Beta short-read assay, DNA from cultured CD4+ T cells was sequenced. TCRdb re-derived calls from the PCR reads in MiXCR, one entry per CDR3 protein. Of some 16,000 distinct CDR3 sequences listed, roughly two fifths are singletons. The sample's treatment: approximately nine-day PBMC culture with coronavirus spike peptide pools or control peptides (ViraFEST assay). TCRs were sequenced by ViraFEST after antigen-specific T cells had been expanded with peptide pools. PBMCs were cultured at over 1.5 million per well with approximately 9.4 IU/ml IL-2 and 9 to 10 ug/ml peptide pools. This clonotype occurred a few times. The antigen is not known. This CDR3 has 13 amino acids. Germline CDR1 DFQATT, CDR2 SNEGSKA (reference sequence). The junction had 5 bases not matched to a gene; V was cut back by 3 bases and J by 4 bases.

The sequence was obtained from a human donor who had recovered from COVID-19. The sequenced sample was CD4+ T cells from blood, cultured in vitro. The rearrangement uses TRBV20-1 and TRBJ1-1, with TRBD1 identical over 7 bases. DNA for the CDR3: TGCAGTGCTAGCAACAGGGGTAGCACTGAAGCTTTCTTT. Its protein is CSASNRGSTEAFF.